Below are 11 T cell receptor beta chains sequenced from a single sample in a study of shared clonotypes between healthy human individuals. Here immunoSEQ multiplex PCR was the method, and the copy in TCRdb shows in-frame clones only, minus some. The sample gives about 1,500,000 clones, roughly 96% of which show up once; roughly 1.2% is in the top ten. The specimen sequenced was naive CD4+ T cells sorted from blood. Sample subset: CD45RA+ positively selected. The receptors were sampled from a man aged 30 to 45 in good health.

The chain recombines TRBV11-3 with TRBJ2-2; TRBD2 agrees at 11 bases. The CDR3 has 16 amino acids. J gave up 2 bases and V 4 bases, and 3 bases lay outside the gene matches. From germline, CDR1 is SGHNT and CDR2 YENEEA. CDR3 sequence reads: CASSSLAGGNTGELFF. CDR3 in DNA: TGTGCCAGCAGCTCTCTAGCGGGAGGAAACACCGGGGAGCTGTTTTTT.

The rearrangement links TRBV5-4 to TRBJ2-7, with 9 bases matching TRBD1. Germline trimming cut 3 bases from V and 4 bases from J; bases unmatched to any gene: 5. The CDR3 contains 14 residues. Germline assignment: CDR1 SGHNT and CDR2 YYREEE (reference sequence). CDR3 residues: CASSSRTGEYEQYF. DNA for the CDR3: TGTGCCAGCAGCTCAAGGACAGGGGAATACGAGCAGTACTTC.

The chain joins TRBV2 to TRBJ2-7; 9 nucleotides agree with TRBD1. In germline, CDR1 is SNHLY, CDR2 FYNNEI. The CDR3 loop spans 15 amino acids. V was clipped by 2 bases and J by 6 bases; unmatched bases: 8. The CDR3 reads CASSELTGGAFEQYF. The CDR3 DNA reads TGTGCCAGCAGTGAATTGACAGGGGGAGCTTTCGAGCAGTACTTC.

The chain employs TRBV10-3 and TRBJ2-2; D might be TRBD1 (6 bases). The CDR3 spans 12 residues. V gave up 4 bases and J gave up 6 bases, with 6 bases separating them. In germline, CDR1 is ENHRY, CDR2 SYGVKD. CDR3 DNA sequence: TGTGCCATCAGTGGGACAGCCGGGGAGCTGTTTTTT. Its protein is CAISGTAGELFF.

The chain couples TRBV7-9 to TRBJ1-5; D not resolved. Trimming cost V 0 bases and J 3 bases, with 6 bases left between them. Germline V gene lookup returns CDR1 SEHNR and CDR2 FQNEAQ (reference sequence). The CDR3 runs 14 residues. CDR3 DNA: TGTGCCAGCAGCTTAGCAGGATACAATCAGCCCCAGCATTTT. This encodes CASSLAGYNQPQHF.

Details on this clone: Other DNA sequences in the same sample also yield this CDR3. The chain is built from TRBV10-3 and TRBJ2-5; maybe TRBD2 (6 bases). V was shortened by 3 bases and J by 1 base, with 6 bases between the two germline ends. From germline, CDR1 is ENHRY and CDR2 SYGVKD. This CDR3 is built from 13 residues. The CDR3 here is CAISDSGQETQYF. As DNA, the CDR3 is TGTGCCATCAGTGATAGCGGCCAAGAGACCCAGTACTTC.

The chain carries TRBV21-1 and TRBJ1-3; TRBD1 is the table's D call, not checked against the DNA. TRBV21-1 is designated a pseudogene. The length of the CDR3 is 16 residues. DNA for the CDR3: TGTGCCAGCAGCAATAACAGGGTTAGCTCTGGAAACACCATATATTTT. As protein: CASSNNRVSSGNTIYF.

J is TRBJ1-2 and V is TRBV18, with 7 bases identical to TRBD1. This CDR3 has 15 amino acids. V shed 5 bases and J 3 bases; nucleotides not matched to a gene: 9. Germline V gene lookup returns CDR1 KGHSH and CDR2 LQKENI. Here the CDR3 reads CASSSKAGQDYGYTF. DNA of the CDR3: TGTGCCAGCTCATCTAAAGCAGGACAGGACTATGGCTACACCTTC.

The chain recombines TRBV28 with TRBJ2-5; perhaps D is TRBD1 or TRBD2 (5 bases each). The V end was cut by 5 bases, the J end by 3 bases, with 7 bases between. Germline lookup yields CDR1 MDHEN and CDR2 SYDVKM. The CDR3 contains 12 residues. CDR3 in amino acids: CASSGGEETQYF. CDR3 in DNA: TGTGCCAGCAGTGGGGGAGAAGAGACCCAGTACTTC.

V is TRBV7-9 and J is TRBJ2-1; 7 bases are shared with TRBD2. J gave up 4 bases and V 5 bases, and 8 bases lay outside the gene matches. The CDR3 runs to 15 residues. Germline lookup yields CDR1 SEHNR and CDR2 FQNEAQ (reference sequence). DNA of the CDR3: TGTGCCAGCAGCCCCCGGGGCGGGAGTTACAATGAGCAGTTCTTC. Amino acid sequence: CASSPRGGSYNEQFF.

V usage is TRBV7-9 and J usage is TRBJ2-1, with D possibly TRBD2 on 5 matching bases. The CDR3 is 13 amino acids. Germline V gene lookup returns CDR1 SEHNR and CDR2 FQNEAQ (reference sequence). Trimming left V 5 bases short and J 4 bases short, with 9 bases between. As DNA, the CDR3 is TGTGCCAGCAGCGCTACTAGTTACAATGAGCAGTTCTTC. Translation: CASSATSYNEQFF.